Shown below are 31 T cell receptor beta chains from a single sample sequenced in a study of blood T cell repertoires in COVID-19. Using immunoSEQ multiplex PCR, the repertoire was profiled, and TCRdb retains in-frame clones only, with some absent. The repertoire holds about 440,000 clones, 70% to 90% seen once, with roughly 2% in the top ten. The source material was PBMCs or T cells enriched from blood (not recorded which). These TCRs come from a woman under 30 with acute COVID-19.

V and J are TRBV5-4 and TRBJ2-2; D not certain. V lost 1 base to trimming and J lost 5 bases, with 15 bases between them. The V gene's germline CDR1 is SGHNT and CDR2 YYREEE (reference sequence). The CDR3 runs to 16 residues. CDR3 in amino acids: CASSLNSNVRTGELFF. The CDR3 DNA reads TGTGCCAGCAGCTTGAACAGCAATGTTAGGACCGGGGAGCTGTTTTTT.

This chain joins TRBV24-1 and TRBJ2-5, with 10 bases identical to TRBD2. Germline lookup yields CDR1 KGHDR and CDR2 SFDVKD. Trimming at V came to 3 bases and at J to 2 bases, leaving 5 bases not matched to a gene. This CDR3 is built from 16 residues. The CDR3 coding sequence is TGTGCCACCAGTGATCGGACTAGCGGTTCACAAGAGACCCAGTACTTC. Encoded protein: CATSDRTSGSQETQYF.

V is TRBV28 and J is TRBJ2-3; 7 nucleotides align to TRBD2. The germline V gene has CDR1 MDHEN and CDR2 SYDVKM. The V segment lost 1 base and the J segment 2 bases; nucleotides outside the gene matches: 3. This CDR3 is 15 amino acids long. The DNA of the CDR3 is TGTGCCAGCAGTTTATTTACTAGCGACACAGATACGCAGTATTTT. Its translation is CASSLFTSDTDTQYF.

This clone came up once. The V and J genes are TRBV3-1 (or the pseudogene TRBV3-2) and TRBJ2-7; weak D call: TRBD1 (5 bases). The CDR3 loop spans 12 amino acids. V lost 1 base to trimming and J lost 12 bases, with 13 bases between them. Germline assignment: CDR1 LGHDT and CDR2 YNNKEL (reference sequence). CDR3 sequence reads: CASSQVSRDLYF. Here the CDR3 DNA reads TGTGCCAGCAGCCAAGTTAGCAGGGATTTGTACTTC.

This chain uses TRBV4-2 with TRBJ1-3, with 8 bases aligning to TRBD1. Germline V gene lookup returns CDR1 LGHNA and CDR2 YNFKEQ. This CDR3 is built from 17 residues. Trimming at V came to 0 bases and at J to 3 bases, leaving 7 bases not matched to a gene. CDR3 loop: CASSQERQGSVGNTIYF. In DNA, the CDR3 is TGTGCCAGCAGCCAAGAACGACAGGGGTCGGTTGGAAACACCATATATTTT.

J is TRBJ2-7 and V is TRBV7-2; TRBD2 matches 8 bases. With 8 bases clipped from V and 5 bases from J, the junction kept 8 bases outside the gene matches. CDR3 length: 13 amino acids. In germline, CDR1 is SGHTA, CDR2 FQGNSA. CDR3 DNA: TGTGCCAGCTGCCGGACTAGCTACGACGAGCAGTACTTC. Protein sequence: CASCRTSYDEQYF. Complete variable domain (other parts from reference TRBV7-2 and TRBJ2-7): GAGVSQSPSNKVTEKGKDVELRCDPISGHTALYWYRQSLGQGLEFLIYFQGNSAPDKSGLPSDRFSAERTGGSVSTLTIQRTQQEDSAVYLCASCRTSYDEQYFGPGTRLTVT.

The chain has TRBV2 and TRBJ2-5; a possible D gene is TRBD2 (6 bases). The CDR3 spans 13 residues. Looked up from germline, CDR1 is SNHLY and CDR2 is FYNNEI. V lost 3 bases and J 5 bases, leaving 10 bases between the germline ends. The CDR3 reads CASSEREEETQYF. CDR3 in DNA: TGTGCCAGCAGTGAGCGGGAAGAGGAGACCCAGTACTTC.

The chain joins TRBV29-1 to TRBJ2-3; no clear D gene. V lost 4 bases, J lost 0 bases, and 8 bases lay in between. CDR3 length: 13 amino acids. CDR1 is SQVTM, CDR2 ANQGSEA, per germline. Here the CDR3 DNA reads TGCAGCGTTGGAGGCAACAGCACAGATACGCAGTATTTT. This sequence encodes CSVGGNSTDTQYF.

The rearrangement links TRBV27 to TRBJ1-6, with D tentatively TRBD1 (6 bases). The V end was cut by 0 bases, the J end by 5 bases, with 11 bases between. Germline CDR1 is MNHEY and CDR2 is SMNVEV (reference sequence). There are 16 residues in the CDR3. DNA for the CDR3: TGTGCCAGCAGTTTATCCCCCGACAGGAATAATTCACCCCTCCACTTT. Translated: CASSLSPDRNNSPLHF.

The chain has TRBV5-4 and TRBJ1-2; no clear D. Trimming pared 0 bases from V and 2 bases from J, leaving 11 bases between. The CDR3 length is 15 residues. Per the germline V gene, CDR1 is SGHNT and CDR2 is YYREEE (reference sequence). The CDR3 sequence is CASSLAEVSNYGYTF. CDR3 nucleotide sequence: TGTGCCAGCAGCTTGGCTGAGGTGTCCAACTATGGCTACACCTTC.

The J gene is TRBJ1-2, the V gene TRBV29-1, with 11 bases aligning to TRBD1. CDR1 is SQVTM, CDR2 ANQGSEA, per germline. The CDR3 runs 14 residues. The J segment lost 7 bases and the V segment lost 8 bases, leaving 12 bases of the junction unmatched. The CDR3 region has the DNA TGCAGCCATTCTAGGACAGGGGGCGATTCTGGCTACACCTTC. It is translated as CSHSRTGGDSGYTF. Variable domain in full (rest from reference TRBV29-1 and TRBJ1-2): SAVISQKPSRDICQRGTSLTIQCQVDSQVTMMFWYRQQPGQSLTLIATANQGSEATYESGFVIDKFPISRPNLTFSTLTVSNMSPEDSSIYLCSHSRTGGDSGYTFGSGTRLTVV.

This clone was counted once. V gene TRBV3-1 (or the pseudogene TRBV3-2) combines with J gene TRBJ1-2; 8 bases line up with TRBD1. There are 14 residues in the CDR3. J gave up 3 bases and V 6 bases, and 6 bases lay outside the gene matches. Germline V gives CDR1 LGHDT, CDR2 YNNKEL (reference sequence). CDR3 sequence: CASSNRGSDYGYTF. DNA of the CDR3: TGTGCCAGCAGTAACAGGGGGAGCGACTATGGCTACACCTTC.

The CDR3: CASSITGPGGPQHF. DNA for the CDR3: TGTGCCAGTAGTATCACAGGGCCCGGCGGGCCCCAGCATTTT. The rearrangement links TRBV19 to TRBJ1-5, with a possible D match to TRBD1 (6 bases). The V gene lost 3 bases and the J gene lost 9 bases, with 15 bases spanning the gap. The CDR3 runs 14 residues. The germline V gene encodes CDR1 LNHDA and CDR2 SQIVND (reference sequence).

This clone was found a few times. The chain uses TRBV18 and TRBJ2-3; 7 bases are shared with TRBD2. J gave up 1 base and V 3 bases, and 4 bases lay outside the gene matches. The CDR3 has 15 amino acids. The germline CDR1 and CDR2 sequences are KGHSH and LQKENI. For the CDR3, the DNA is TGTGCCAGCTCACCCGGGGGGATGGGCACAGATACGCAGTATTTT. As protein: CASSPGGMGTDTQYF.

This clone showed up just a few times. The rearrangement links TRBV2 to TRBJ1-5, with D possibly matching TRBD1 (5 bases). V lost 1 base, J lost 3 bases, and 7 bases lay in between. The CDR3 is 14 amino acids. The germline CDR1 and CDR2 sequences are SNHLY and FYNNEI. CDR3 DNA sequence: TGTGCCAGCAGTGAAGGGGGCCCCAATCAGCCCCAGCATTTT. Translation gives CASSEGGPNQPQHF.

The CDR3 loop is CASSQGRGYTF. The DNA of the CDR3 is TGTGCCAGCAGTCAGGGTCGCGGCTACACCTTC. The chain uses TRBV6-5 and TRBJ1-2; a weak D match, TRBD1 (5 bases). Trimming removed 5 bases at V and 8 bases at J, with 9 bases between. This CDR3 is 11 amino acids long. Germline-derived CDR1 and CDR2 are MNHEY and SVGAGI.

The CDR3 sequence: CASSLKVVGGLHGYTF. The CDR3 DNA is TGTGCCAGCAGCTTGAAAGTGGTCGGCGGGCTGCATGGCTACACCTTC. The rearrangement uses TRBV11-2 and TRBJ1-2, with no clear D. The CDR3 contains 16 residues. Trimming left V 3 bases short and J 6 bases short, with 20 bases between. Per germline, CDR1 SGHAT and CDR2 FQNNGV.

The J gene is TRBJ2-7, the V gene TRBV5-1; 7 bases map to TRBD1. Germline CDR1 reads SGHRS; CDR2 reads YFSETQ. J gave up 0 bases and V 4 bases, and 4 bases lay outside the gene matches. This CDR3 spans 14 amino acids. For the CDR3, the DNA is TGCGCCAGCAGCCCAGGACAGGTCTCCTACGAGCAGTACTTC. Translation gives CASSPGQVSYEQYF. Full variable domain (outside the CDR3, taken from reference TRBV5-1 and TRBJ2-7): KAGVTQTPRYLIKTRGQQVTLSCSPISGHRSVSWYQQTPGQGLQFLFEYFSETQRNKGNFPGRFSGRQFSNSRSEMNVSTLELGDSALYLCASSPGQVSYEQYFGPGTRLTVT.

The CDR3 here is CASSYSSALYEQYF. DNA for the CDR3: TGTGCCAGCAGTTACTCGTCCGCACTCTACGAGCAGTACTTC. The chain is built from TRBV6-5 and TRBJ2-7; D remains ambiguous. This CDR3 comprises 14 residues. The germline V gene encodes CDR1 MNHEY and CDR2 SVGAGI. Trimming pared 0 bases from V and 3 bases from J, leaving 9 bases between.

The rearrangement links TRBV4-1 to TRBJ2-1; 9 bases are shared with TRBD2. After removal of 0 bases from V and 4 bases from J, the junction contained 4 bases not matched to a gene. Germline V lookup: CDR1 MGHRA, CDR2 YSYEKL. CDR3 length equals 16 residues. CDR3 coding DNA: TGCGCCAGCAGCCAAGAACCTAGCGGGGAGTACAATGAGCAGTTCTTC. This codes for CASSQEPSGEYNEQFF.

In nucleotides, the CDR3 is TGTGCCAGCAGCCTTACAGGGAGCGCGAACACCGGGGAGCTGTTTTTT. Encoded protein: CASSLTGSANTGELFF. The gene calls are TRBV4-2 and TRBJ2-2; D perhaps matches TRBD1 (6 bases). The CDR3 contains 16 residues. CDR1 is LGHNA, CDR2 YNFKEQ, per germline. Trimming left V 4 bases short and J 0 bases short, with 12 bases between.

V usage is TRBV7-2 and J usage is TRBJ2-1; 9 positions match TRBD2. With 0 bases clipped from V and 6 bases from J, the junction kept 9 bases outside the gene matches. The CDR3 loop spans 17 amino acids. Germline V gene data show CDR1 as SGHTA and CDR2 as FQGNSA. The CDR3 nucleotides read TGTGCCAGCAGCTTAGCGCGCGGCGGGAGGGGAGGCAATGAGCAGTTCTTC. Its translation is CASSLARGGRGGNEQFF.

The chain joins TRBV5-6 to TRBJ1-3; perhaps TRBD1 as D (5 bases). CDR1 is SGHDT and CDR2 is YYEEEE in the germline V gene. The V end lost 5 bases, the J end lost 0 bases, and 12 bases lay between the germline ends. The CDR3 runs to 15 residues. Written as DNA, the CDR3 is TGTGCCAGCAGTAAAGGGGTCCACTCTGGAAACACCATATATTTT. Translated, it gives CASSKGVHSGNTIYF.

This chain uses TRBV6-5 with TRBJ1-3; 7 bases fit TRBD1. The CDR3 consists of 12 residues. Germline assignment: CDR1 MNHEY and CDR2 SVGAGI. V lost 11 bases to trimming and J lost 4 bases; unmatched junction nucleotides: 5. DNA for the CDR3: TGTGCCGGAGGGGGCGCGGGAAACACCATATATTTT. As protein: CAGGGAGNTIYF.

The gene calls are TRBV7-6 and TRBJ2-3; 9 bases line up with TRBD1. This CDR3 spans 14 amino acids. The V gene end was trimmed by 4 bases and the J gene end by 3 bases; junction bases not matched to a gene: 2. Germline V gene lookup returns CDR1 SGHVS and CDR2 FNYEAQ. This CDR3 is CASSSDRGTDTQYF. For the CDR3, the DNA is TGTGCCAGCAGCTCGGACAGGGGTACAGATACGCAGTATTTT.

The chain recombines TRBV6-5 with TRBJ2-7, with 9 bases lining up with TRBD1. Germline-derived CDR1 and CDR2 are MNHEY and SVGAGI. The CDR3 sequence is 13 residues long. V was pared by 6 bases and J by 5 bases, with 5 bases of the junction left unmatched. DNA for the CDR3: TGTGCCAGCAGCCCGGACAGGGGTCACGAGCAGTACTTC. It codes for CASSPDRGHEQYF.

V usage is TRBV19 and J usage is TRBJ2-2; D is perhaps TRBD1 (6 bases). Deletions cut 6 bases from V and 3 bases from J, with 11 bases between. The CDR3 extends over 14 amino acids. Germline lookup yields CDR1 LNHDA and CDR2 SQIVND (reference sequence). The CDR3 DNA reads as TGTGCCAGTAGCGCAGGGGTTGACACCGGGGAGCTGTTTTTT. Translated, it gives CASSAGVDTGELFF.

This clone was counted once. In DNA form, the CDR3 reads TGTGCCAGTAGACGTGCTCGGGGGGACTATGGCTACACCTTC. Residues: CASRRARGDYGYTF. The chain joins TRBV19 to TRBJ1-2; D may be TRBD1 (5 bases). CDR3 length equals 14 residues. CDR1 and CDR2 (germline): LNHDA, SQIVND (reference sequence). Trimming removed 6 bases at V and 3 bases at J, with 14 bases between.

The V gene is TRBV7-9, the J gene TRBJ2-7; 9 bases map to TRBD1. This CDR3 is 14 amino acids long. The J segment lost 6 bases and the V segment lost 5 bases, leaving 8 bases of the junction unmatched. CDR1 and CDR2 from the germline V gene are SEHNR and FQNEAQ (reference sequence). The DNA for the CDR3 is TGTGCCAGCAGCCCCGGGACAGGGAATGGCGAGCAGTACTTC. Translated, it gives CASSPGTGNGEQYF.

This chain uses TRBV24-1 with TRBJ2-1, with 9 bases that match TRBD1. The germline gives CDR1 KGHDR, CDR2 SFDVKD. CDR3 size: 17 residues. With 4 bases clipped from V and 8 bases from J, the junction kept 14 bases outside the gene matches. The DNA for the CDR3 is TGTGCCACCAGTGAGGGCGGCACAGGGGGCCAGTCCTATGAGCAGTTCTTC. It encodes CATSEGGTGGQSYEQFF.

This clone was recorded only once. The chain employs TRBV7-2 and TRBJ1-1; a weak D match, TRBD1 (5 bases). V was cut by 1 base and J by 6 bases, with 9 bases left in between. The CDR3 runs to 13 residues. Per the germline V gene, CDR1 is SGHTA and CDR2 is FQGNSA. The CDR3 DNA reads TGTGCCAGCAGCTTAGACAGGCCCGCTGAAGCTTTCTTT. Its protein product is CASSLDRPAEAFF.